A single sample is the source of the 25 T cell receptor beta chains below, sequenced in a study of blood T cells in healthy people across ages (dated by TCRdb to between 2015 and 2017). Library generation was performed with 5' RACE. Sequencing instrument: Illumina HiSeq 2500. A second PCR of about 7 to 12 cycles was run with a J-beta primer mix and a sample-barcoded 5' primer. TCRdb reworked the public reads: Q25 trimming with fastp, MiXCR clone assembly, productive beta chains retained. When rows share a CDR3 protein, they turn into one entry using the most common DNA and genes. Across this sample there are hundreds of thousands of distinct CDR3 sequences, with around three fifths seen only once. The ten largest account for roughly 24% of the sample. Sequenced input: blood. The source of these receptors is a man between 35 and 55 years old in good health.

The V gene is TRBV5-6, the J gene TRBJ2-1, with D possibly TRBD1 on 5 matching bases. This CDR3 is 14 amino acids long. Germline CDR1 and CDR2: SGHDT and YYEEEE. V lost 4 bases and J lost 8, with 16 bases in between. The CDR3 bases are TGTGCCAGCAGCCCGCCGGTAACAGGAGATGAGCAGTTCTTC. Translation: CASSPPVTGDEQFF.

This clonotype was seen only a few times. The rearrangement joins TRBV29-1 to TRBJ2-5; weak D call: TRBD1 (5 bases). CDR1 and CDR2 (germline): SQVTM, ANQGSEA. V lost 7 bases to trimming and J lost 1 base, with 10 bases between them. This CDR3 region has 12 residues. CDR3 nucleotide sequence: TGCAGCGGGGGCCGTCTCCAAGAGACCCAGTACTTC. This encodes CSGGRLQETQYF.

The CDR3 nucleotides are TGCAGTGCTCTCGATTCGCTCCAGTACCGGGATACGCAGTATTTT. Residues: CSALDSLQYRDTQYF. V and J are TRBV20-1 and TRBJ2-3; D gene uncertain. Trimming took off 5 bases at V and 6 bases at J, with 21 bases between the two ends. The germline V gene has CDR1 DFQATT and CDR2 SNEGSKA (reference sequence). This CDR3 region has 15 residues.

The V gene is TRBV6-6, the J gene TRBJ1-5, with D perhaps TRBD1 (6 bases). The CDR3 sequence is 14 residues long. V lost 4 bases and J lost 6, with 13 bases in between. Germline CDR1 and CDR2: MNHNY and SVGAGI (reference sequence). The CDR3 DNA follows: TGTGCCAGCAGTTTAGAGTGGGGGCTTCAGCCCCAGCATTTT. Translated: CASSLEWGLQPQHF.

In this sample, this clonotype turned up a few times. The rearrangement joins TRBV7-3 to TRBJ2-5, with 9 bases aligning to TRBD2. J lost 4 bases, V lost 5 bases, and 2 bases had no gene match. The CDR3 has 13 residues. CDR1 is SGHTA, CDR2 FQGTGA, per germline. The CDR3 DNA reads TGTGCCAGCAGCCGGACTAGCGCAGAGACCCAGTACTTC. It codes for CASSRTSAETQYF.

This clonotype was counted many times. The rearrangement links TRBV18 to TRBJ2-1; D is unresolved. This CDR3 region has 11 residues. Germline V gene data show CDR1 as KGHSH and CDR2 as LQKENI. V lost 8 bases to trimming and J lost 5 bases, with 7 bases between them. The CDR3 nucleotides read TGTGCCAGCAGCCCCAACAATGAGCAGTTCTTC. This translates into CASSPNNEQFF.

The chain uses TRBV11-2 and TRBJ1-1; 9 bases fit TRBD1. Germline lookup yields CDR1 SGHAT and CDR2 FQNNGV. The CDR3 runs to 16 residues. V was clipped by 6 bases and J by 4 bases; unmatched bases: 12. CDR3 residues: CASRPIRDRVSTEAFF. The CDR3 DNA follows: TGTGCCAGCAGACCAATCCGGGACAGGGTCTCCACTGAAGCTTTCTTT.

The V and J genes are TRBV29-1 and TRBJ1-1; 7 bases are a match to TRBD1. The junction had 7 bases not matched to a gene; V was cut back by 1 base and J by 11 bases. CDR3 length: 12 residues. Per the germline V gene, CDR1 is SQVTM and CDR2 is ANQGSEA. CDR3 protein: CSVEGRQGQAFF. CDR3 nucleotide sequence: TGCAGCGTTGAAGGGAGACAGGGTCAGGCTTTCTTT.

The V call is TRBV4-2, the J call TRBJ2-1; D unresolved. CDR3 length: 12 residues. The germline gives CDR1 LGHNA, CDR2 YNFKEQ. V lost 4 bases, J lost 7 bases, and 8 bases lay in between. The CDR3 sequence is CASSPDANEQFF. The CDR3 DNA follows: TGTGCCAGCAGCCCCGACGCAAATGAGCAGTTCTTC.

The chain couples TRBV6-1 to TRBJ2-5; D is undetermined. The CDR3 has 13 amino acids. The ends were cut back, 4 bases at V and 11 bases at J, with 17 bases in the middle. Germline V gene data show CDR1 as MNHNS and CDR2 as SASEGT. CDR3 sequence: CASSVSLGNEQYF. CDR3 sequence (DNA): TGTGCCAGCAGTGTGTCTCTGGGCAATGAGCAGTACTTC.

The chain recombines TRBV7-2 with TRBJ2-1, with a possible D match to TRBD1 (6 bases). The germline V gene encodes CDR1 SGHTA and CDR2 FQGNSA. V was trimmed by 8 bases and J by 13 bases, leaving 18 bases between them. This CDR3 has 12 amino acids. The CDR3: CASGEYGQTQFF. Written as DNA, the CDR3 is TGTGCCAGCGGGGAATACGGACAGACCCAGTTCTTC.

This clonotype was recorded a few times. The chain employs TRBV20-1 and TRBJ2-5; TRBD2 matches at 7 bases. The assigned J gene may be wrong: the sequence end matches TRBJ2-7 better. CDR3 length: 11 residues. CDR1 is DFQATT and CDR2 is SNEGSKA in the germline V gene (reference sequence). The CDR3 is CSGYGRYEQYF. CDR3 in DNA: TGCAGTGGATACGGGAGGTACGAGCAGTACTTC.

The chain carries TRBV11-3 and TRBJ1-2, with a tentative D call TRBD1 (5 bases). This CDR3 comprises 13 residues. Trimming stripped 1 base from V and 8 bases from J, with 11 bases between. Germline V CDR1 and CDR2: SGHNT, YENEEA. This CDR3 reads CASSLVTADGYTF. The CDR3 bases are TGTGCCAGCAGCTTAGTGACAGCTGACGGCTACACCTTC. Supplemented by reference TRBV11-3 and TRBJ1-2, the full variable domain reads EAGVVQSPRYKIIEKKQPVAFWCNPISGHNTLYWYLQNLGQGPELLIRYENEEAVDDSQLPKDRFSAERLKGVDSTLKIQPAELGDSAVYLCASSLVTADGYTFGSGTRLTVV.

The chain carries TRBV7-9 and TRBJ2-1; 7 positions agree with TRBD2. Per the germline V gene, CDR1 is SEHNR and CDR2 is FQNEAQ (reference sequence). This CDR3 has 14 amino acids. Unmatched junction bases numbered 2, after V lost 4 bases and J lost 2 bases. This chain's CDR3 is CASSYGGAYNEQFF. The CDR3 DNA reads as TGTGCCAGCAGCTATGGGGGGGCCTACAATGAGCAGTTCTTC.

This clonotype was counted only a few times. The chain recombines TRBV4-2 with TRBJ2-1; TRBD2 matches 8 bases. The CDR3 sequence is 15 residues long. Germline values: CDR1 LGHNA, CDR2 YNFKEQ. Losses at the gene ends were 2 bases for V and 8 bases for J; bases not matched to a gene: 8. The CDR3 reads CASSQRTAGEHEQFF. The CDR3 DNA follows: TGTGCCAGCAGCCAAAGGACAGCGGGAGAACATGAGCAGTTCTTC.

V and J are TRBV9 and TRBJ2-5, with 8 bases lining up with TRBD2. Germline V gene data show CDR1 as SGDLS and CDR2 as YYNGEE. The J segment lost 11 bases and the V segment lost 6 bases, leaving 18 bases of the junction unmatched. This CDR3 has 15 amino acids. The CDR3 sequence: CASTWSGTRGSEQYF. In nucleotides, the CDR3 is TGTGCCAGCACCTGGTCCGGGACTAGAGGGAGTGAGCAGTACTTC.

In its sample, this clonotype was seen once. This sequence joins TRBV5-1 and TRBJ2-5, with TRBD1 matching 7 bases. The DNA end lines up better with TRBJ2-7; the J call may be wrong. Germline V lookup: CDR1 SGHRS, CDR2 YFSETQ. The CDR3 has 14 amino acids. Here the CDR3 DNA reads TGCGCCAGCAGCCTCAGGGACAGAGATTACGAGCAGTACTTC. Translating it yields CASSLRDRDYEQYF.

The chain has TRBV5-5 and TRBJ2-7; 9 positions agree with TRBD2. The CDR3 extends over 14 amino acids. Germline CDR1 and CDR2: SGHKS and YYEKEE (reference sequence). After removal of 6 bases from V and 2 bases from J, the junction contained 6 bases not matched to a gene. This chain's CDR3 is CASIDSGGTYEQYF. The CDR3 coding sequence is TGTGCCAGCATCGATAGCGGGGGCACCTACGAGCAGTACTTC.

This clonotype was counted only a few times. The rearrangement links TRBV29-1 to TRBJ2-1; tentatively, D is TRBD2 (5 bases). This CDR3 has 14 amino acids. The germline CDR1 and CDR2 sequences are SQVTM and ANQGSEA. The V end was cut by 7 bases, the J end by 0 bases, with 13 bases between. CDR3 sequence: CSGPRLLSYNEQFF. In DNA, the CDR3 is TGCAGCGGCCCGAGACTACTCTCCTACAATGAGCAGTTCTTC.

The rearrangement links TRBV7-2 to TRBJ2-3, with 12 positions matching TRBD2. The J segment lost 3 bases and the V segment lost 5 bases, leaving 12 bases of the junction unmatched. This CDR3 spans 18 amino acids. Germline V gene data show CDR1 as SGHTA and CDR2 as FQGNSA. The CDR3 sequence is CASSRPTSGGTFTDTQYF. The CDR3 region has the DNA TGTGCCAGCAGCCGCCCTACTAGCGGGGGGACGTTTACAGATACGCAGTATTTT.

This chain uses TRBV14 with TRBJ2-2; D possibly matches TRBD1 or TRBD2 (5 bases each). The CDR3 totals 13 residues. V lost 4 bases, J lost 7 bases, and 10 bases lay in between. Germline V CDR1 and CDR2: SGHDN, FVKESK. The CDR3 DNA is TGTGCCAGCAGCCCGAGGGGTTTCGGGGAGCTGTTTTTT. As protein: CASSPRGFGELFF. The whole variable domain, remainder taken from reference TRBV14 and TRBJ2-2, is EAGVTQFPSHSVIEKGQTVTLRCDPISGHDNLYWYRRVMGKEIKFLLHFVKESKQDESGMPNNRFLAERTGGTYSTLKVQPAELEDSGVYFCASSPRGFGELFFGEGSRLTVL.

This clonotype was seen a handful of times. CDR3 protein: CASSHTQGYEQYF. The DNA of the CDR3 is TGTGCCAGCAGCCATACACAGGGTTACGAGCAGTACTTC. The chain couples TRBV7-2 to TRBJ2-7; D is perhaps TRBD1 (6 bases). CDR3 length: 13 amino acids. V was trimmed by 5 bases and J by 4 bases, leaving 12 bases between them. Germline assignment: CDR1 SGHTA and CDR2 FQGNSA.

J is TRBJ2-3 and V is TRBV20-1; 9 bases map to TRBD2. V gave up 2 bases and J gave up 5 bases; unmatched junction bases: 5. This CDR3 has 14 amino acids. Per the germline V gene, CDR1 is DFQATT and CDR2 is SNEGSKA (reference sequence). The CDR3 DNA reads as TGCAGTGCTAGATGGCGGGAGGGCGTAGATACGCAGTATTTT. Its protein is CSARWREGVDTQYF.

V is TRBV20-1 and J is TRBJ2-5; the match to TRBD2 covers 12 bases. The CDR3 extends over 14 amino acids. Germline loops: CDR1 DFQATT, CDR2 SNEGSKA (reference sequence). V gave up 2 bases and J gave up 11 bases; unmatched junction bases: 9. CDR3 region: CSARPGLAGMEQYF. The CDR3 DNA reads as TGCAGTGCTAGACCGGGACTAGCGGGCATGGAGCAGTACTTC.

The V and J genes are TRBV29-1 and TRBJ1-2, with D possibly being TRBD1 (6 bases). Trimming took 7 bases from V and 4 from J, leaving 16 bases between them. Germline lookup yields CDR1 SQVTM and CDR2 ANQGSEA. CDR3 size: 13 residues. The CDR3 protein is CSGSGARSYGYTF. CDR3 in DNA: TGCAGCGGTTCAGGGGCGAGGAGCTATGGCTACACCTTC.